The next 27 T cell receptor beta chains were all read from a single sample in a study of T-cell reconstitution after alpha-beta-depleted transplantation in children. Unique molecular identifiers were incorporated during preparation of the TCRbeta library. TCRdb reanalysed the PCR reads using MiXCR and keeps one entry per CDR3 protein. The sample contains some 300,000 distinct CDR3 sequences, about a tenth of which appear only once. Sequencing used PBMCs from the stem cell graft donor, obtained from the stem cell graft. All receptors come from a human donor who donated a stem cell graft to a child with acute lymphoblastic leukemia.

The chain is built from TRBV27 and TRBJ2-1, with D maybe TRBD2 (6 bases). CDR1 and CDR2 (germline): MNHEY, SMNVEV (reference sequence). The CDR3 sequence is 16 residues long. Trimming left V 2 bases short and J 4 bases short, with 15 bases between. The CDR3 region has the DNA TGTGCCAGCAGTTTAGGTGGAGGGACCCCTTACAATGAGCAGTTCTTC. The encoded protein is CASSLGGGTPYNEQFF.

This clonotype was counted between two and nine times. CDR3 DNA: TGCGCCAGCAGTCCCGGGTTCGAAGATACGCAGTATTTT. The encoded protein is CASSPGFEDTQYF. The chain carries TRBV5-1 and TRBJ2-3, with D unclear. There are 13 residues in the CDR3. V was cut by 5 bases and J by 5 bases, with 12 bases left in between. Germline V gives CDR1 SGHRS, CDR2 YFSETQ. Together with reference TRBV5-1 and TRBJ2-3, the CDR3 gives the full variable domain: KAGVTQTPRYLIKTRGQQVTLSCSPISGHRSVSWYQQTPGQGLQFLFEYFSETQRNKGNFPGRFSGRQFSNSRSEMNVSTLELGDSALYLCASSPGFEDTQYFGPGTRLTVL.

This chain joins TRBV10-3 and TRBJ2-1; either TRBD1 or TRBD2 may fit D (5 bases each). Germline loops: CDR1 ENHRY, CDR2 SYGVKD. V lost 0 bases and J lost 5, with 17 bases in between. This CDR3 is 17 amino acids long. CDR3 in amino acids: CAISESNLAGLHNEQFF. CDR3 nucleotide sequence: TGTGCCATCAGTGAGTCGAACCTAGCAGGGCTCCACAATGAGCAGTTCTTC.

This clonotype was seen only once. CDR3 nucleotide sequence: TGCGCCAGCATCATACCAGGGGGCGGGACTGAAGCTTTCTTT. Its protein product is CASIIPGGGTEAFF. This chain uses TRBV10-2 with TRBJ1-1, with 8 bases that match TRBD1. Germline-derived CDR1 and CDR2 are WSHSY and SAAADI. The CDR3 extends over 14 amino acids. V lost 7 bases and J lost 5; bases outside the gene matches: 9.

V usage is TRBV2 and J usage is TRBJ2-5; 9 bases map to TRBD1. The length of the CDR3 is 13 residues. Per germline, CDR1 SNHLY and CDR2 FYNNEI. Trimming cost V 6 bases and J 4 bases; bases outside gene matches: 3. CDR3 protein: CASRQGAGETQYF. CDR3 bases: TGTGCCAGCAGACAGGGGGCGGGAGAGACCCAGTACTTC.

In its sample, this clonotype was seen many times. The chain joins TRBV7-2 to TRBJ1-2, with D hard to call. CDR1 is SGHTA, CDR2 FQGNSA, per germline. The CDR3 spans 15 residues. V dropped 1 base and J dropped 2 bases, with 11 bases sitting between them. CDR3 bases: TGTGCCAGCAGCTTAGAGTTCCGCACAAACTATGGCTACACCTTC. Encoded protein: CASSLEFRTNYGYTF.

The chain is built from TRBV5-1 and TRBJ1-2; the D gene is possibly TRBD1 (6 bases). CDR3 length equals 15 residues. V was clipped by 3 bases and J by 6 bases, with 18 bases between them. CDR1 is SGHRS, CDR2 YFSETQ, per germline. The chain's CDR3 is CASSSGGASMDGYTF. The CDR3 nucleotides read TGCGCCAGCAGCTCGGGGGGGGCATCGATGGATGGCTACACCTTC.

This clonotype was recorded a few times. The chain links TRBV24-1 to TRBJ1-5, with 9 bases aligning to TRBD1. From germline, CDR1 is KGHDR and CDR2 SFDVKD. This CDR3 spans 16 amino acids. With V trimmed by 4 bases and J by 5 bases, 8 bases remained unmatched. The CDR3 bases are TGTGCCACCAGTGACTCCCGGACAGGGGCCCATCAGCCCCAGCATTTT. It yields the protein CATSDSRTGAHQPQHF.

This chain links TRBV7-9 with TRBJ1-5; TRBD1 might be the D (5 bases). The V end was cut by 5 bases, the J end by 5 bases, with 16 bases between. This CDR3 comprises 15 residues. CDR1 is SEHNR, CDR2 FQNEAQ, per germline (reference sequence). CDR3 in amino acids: CASSRDLKGDQPQHF. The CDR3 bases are TGTGCCAGCAGCAGGGACCTCAAAGGAGATCAGCCCCAGCATTTT.

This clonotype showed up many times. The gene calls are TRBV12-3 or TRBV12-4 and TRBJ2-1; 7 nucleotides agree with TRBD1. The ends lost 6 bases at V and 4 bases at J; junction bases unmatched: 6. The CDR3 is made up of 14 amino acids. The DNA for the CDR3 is TGTGCCAGCAGACTCCGGGACAGTTACAATGAGCAGTTCTTC. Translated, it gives CASRLRDSYNEQFF.

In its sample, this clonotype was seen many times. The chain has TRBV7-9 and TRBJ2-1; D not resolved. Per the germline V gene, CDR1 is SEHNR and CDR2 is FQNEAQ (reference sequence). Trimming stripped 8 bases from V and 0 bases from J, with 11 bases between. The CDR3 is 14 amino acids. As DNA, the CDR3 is TGTGCCAGCGCCTCGAGTAGCTCCTACAATGAGCAGTTCTTC. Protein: CASASSSSYNEQFF.

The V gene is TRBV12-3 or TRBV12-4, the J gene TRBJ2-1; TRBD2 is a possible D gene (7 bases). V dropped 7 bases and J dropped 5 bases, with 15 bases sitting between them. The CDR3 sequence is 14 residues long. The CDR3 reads CASTLDGGHNEQFF. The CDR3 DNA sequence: TGTGCCAGCACTCTCGACGGGGGGCACAATGAGCAGTTCTTC.

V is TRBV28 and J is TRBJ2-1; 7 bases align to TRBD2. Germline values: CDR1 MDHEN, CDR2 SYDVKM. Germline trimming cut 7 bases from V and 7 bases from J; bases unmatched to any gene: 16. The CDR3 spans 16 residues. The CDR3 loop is CASTSRTAGVRNEQFF. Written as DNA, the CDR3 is TGTGCCAGCACCTCCAGGACGGCGGGAGTACGGAATGAGCAGTTCTTC.

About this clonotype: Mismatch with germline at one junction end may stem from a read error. The CDR3 region is CATSTGRGASSGNTIYF. The CDR3 DNA follows: TGTGCCACCAGTACCGGTAGAGGGGCCAGCTCTGGAAACACCATATATTTT. The V gene is TRBV10-3, the J gene TRBJ1-3, with D possibly TRBD1 on 5 matching bases. The CDR3 sequence is 17 residues long. Germline loops: CDR1 ENHRY, CDR2 SYGVKD.

CDR3 amino acids: CASSPGKGKNIQYF. In DNA form, the CDR3 reads TGTGCCAGCAGCCCTGGCAAAGGGAAAAACATTCAGTACTTC. The chain uses TRBV7-2 and TRBJ2-4; D gene unclear. Per germline, CDR1 SGHTA and CDR2 FQGNSA. The CDR3 has 14 amino acids. Trimming stripped 5 bases from V and 4 bases from J, with 12 bases between. The full variable domain, completed using reference TRBV7-2 and TRBJ2-4, is GAGVSQSPSNKVTEKGKDVELRCDPISGHTALYWYRQSLGQGLEFLIYFQGNSAPDKSGLPSDRFSAERTGGSVSTLTIQRTQQEDSAVYLCASSPGKGKNIQYFGAGTRLSVL.

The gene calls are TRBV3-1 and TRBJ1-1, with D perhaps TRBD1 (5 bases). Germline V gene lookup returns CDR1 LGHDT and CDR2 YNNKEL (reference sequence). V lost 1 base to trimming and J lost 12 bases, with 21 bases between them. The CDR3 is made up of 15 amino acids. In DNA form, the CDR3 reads TGTGCCAGCAGCCAAGTCGGGACTTCCACCGGGGAAACTTTCTTT. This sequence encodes CASSQVGTSTGETFF.

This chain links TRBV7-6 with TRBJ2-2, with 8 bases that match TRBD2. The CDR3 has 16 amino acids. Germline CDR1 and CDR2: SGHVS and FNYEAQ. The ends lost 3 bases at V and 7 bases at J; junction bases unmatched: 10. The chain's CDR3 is CASSLPWSGSDGELFF. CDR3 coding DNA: TGTGCCAGCAGCTTGCCTTGGAGCGGGAGCGACGGGGAGCTGTTTTTT.

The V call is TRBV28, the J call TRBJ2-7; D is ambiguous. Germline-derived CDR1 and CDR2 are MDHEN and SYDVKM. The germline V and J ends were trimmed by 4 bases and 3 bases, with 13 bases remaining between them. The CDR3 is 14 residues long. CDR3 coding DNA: TGTGCCAGCAGTTCGCCCGCGAATCGCTACGAGCAGTACTTC. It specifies CASSSPANRYEQYF.

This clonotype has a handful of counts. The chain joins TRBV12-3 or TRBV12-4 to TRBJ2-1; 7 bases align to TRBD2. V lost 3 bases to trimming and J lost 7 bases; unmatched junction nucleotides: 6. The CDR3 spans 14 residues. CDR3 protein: CASSFQRERNEQFF. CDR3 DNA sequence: TGTGCCAGCAGTTTTCAGCGGGAAAGGAATGAGCAGTTCTTC.

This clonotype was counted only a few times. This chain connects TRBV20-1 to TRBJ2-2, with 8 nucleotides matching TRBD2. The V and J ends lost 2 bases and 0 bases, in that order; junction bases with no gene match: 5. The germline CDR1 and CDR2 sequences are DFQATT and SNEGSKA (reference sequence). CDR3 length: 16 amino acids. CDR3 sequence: CSARLAGQTNTGELFF. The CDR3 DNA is TGCAGTGCTAGACTAGCGGGCCAGACGAACACCGGGGAGCTGTTTTTT.

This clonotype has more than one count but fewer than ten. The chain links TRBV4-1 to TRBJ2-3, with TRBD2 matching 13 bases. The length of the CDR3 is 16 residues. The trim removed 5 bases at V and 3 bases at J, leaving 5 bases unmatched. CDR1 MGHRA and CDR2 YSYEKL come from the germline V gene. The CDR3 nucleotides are TGCGCCAGCAGCTACATGACTAGCGGGAGGACAGATACGCAGTATTTT. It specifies CASSYMTSGRTDTQYF.

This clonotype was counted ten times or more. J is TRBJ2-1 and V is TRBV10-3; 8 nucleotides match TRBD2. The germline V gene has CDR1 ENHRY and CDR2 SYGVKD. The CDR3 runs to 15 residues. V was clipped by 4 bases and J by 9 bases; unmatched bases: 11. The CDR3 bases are TGTGCCATCAGTGGGGGGACTAGTACAGTGGGTGAGCAGTTCTTC. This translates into CAISGGTSTVGEQFF.

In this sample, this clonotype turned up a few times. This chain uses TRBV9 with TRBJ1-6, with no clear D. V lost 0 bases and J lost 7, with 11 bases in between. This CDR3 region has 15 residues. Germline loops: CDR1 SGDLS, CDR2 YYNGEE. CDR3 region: CASSVGKGPNSPLHF. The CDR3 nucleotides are TGTGCCAGCAGCGTAGGGAAGGGCCCCAATTCACCCCTCCACTTT.

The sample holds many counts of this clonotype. The CDR3 sequence: CASSLLDRTSDTQYF. The CDR3 nucleotides read TGTGCCAGCAGTTTACTCGACAGGACATCGGATACGCAGTATTTT. The chain has TRBV28 and TRBJ2-3, with D perhaps matching TRBD1 (6 bases). In germline, CDR1 is MDHEN, CDR2 SYDVKM. Trimming removed 2 bases from V and 6 bases from J, with 15 bases in between. The CDR3 spans 15 residues.

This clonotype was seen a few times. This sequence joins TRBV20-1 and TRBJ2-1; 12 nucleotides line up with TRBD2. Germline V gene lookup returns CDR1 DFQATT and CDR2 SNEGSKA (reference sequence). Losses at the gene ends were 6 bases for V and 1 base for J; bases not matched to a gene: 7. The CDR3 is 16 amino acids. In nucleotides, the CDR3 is TGCAGTGCCTACCGACTAGCGGGAGTTTCCTACAATGAGCAGTTCTTC. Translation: CSAYRLAGVSYNEQFF.

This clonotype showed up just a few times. CDR3 residues: CASYDGLYEQYF. In nucleotides, the CDR3 is TGTGCCTCCTATGATGGGCTCTACGAGCAGTACTTC. The chain joins TRBV28 to TRBJ2-7; D uncertain. The CDR3 covers 12 residues. V lost 11 bases to trimming and J lost 3 bases, with 14 bases between them. Per the germline V gene, CDR1 is MDHEN and CDR2 is SYDVKM.

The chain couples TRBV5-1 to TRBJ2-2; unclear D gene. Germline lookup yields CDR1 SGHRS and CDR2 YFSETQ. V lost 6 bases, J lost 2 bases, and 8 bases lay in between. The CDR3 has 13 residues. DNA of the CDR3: TGCGCCAGCACATCGGGTAACACCGGGGAGCTGTTTTTT. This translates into CASTSGNTGELFF.